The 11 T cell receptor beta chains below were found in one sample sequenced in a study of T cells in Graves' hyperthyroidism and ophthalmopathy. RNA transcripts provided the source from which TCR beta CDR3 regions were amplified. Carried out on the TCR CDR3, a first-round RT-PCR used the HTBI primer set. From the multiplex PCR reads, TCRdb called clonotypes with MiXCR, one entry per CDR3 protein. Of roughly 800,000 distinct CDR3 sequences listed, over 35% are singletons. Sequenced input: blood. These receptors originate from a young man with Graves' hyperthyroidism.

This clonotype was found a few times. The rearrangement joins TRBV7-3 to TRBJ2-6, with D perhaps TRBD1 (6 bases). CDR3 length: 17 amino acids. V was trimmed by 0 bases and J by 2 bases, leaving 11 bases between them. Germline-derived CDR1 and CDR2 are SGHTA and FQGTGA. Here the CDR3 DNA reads TGTGCCAGCAGCTTAACAGGGTCAGGGGCTGGGGCCAACGTCCTGACTTTC. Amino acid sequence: CASSLTGSGAGANVLTF.

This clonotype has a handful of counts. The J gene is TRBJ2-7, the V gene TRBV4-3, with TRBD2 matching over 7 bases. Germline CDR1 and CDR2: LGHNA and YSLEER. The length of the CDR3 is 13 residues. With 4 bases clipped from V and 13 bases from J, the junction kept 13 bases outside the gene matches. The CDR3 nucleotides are TGCGCCAGCAGCCCAGCGGGGAGGGCCACCGTTTACTTC. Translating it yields CASSPAGRATVYF.

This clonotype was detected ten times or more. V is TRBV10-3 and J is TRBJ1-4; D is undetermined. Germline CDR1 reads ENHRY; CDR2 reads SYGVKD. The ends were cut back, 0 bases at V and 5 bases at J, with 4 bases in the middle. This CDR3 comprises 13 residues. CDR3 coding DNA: TGTGCCATCAGTGAGTCTCCGAATGAAAAACTGTTTTTT. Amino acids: CAISESPNEKLFF.

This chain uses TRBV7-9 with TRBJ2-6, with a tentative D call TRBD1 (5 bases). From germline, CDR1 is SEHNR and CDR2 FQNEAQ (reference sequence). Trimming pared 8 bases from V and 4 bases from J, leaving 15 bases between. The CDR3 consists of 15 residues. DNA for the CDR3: TGTGCCAGCCTAGGGGCCATACCGGGGGCCAACGTCCTGACTTTC. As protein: CASLGAIPGANVLTF.

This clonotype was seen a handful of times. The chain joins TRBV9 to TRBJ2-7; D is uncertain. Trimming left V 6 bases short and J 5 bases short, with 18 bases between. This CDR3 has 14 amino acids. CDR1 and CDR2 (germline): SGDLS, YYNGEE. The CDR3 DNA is TGTGCCAGCACCGTTGACCTAACAAGCAACGAGCAGTACTTC. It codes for CASTVDLTSNEQYF.

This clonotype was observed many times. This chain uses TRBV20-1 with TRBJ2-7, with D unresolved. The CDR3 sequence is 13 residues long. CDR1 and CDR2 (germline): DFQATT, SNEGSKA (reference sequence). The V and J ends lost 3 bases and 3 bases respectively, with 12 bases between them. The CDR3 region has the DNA TGCAGTGCTAGTCCTACGGCGGTCTACGAGCAGTACTTC. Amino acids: CSASPTAVYEQYF.

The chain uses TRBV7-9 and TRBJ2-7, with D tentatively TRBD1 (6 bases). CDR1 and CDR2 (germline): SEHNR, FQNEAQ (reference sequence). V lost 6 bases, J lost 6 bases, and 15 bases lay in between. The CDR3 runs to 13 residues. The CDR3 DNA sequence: TGTGCCAGCAGTTTTCCAGGGGCGAGCGAGCAGTACTTC. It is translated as CASSFPGASEQYF.

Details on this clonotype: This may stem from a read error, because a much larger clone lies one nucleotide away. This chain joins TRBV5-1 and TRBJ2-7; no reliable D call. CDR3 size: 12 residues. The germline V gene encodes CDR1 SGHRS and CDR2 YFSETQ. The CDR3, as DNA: TGCGCCGGCAGCTTGGACCGACACGAGCAGTACTTC. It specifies CAGSLDRHEQYF.

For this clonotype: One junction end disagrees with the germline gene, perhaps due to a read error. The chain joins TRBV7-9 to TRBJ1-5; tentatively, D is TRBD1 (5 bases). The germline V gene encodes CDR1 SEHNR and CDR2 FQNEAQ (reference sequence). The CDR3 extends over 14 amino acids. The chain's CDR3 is CASSAGTPNQPQHF. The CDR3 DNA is TGCGCCAGCAGCGCCGGGACCCCCAATCAGCCCCAGCATTTT.

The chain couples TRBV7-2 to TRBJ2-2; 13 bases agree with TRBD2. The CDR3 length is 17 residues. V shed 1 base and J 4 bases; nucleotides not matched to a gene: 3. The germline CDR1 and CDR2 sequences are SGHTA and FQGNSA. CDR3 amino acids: CASSLGRTSGSTGELFF. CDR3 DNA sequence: TGTGCCAGCAGCTTAGGCAGGACTAGCGGGAGCACCGGGGAGCTGTTTTTT.

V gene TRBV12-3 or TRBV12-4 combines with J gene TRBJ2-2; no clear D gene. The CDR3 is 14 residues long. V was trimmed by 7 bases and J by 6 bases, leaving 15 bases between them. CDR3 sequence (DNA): TGTGCCAGCACCCACACAGCAGTCGCCGGGGAGCTGTTTTTT. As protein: CASTHTAVAGELFF.